These 15 T cell receptor beta chains were all obtained from the same sample, sequenced in a study of blood T cell repertoires in COVID-19. Profiling relied on immunoSEQ multiplex PCR, and the TCRdb table lists in-frame clones only, not all of them. The sample has about 210,000 clones, approximately 80% seen once. The sequenced material came from PBMCs or T cells enriched from blood (not recorded which). Source of these receptors: a man aged 35-49 years who had recovered from COVID-19.

The chain employs TRBV28 and TRBJ1-6; maybe TRBD1 (6 bases). The CDR3 consists of 16 residues. V lost 1 base, J lost 10 bases, and 17 bases lay in between. Germline assignment: CDR1 MDHEN and CDR2 SYDVKM. The DNA for the CDR3 is TGTGCCAGCAGTTTATTGGGGGCCGACCCCTCATCACCCCTCCACTTT. Its protein is CASSLLGADPSSPLHF.

The chain combines TRBV9 with TRBJ2-3, with 7 bases lining up with TRBD2. The CDR3 contains 15 residues. Germline lookup yields CDR1 SGDLS and CDR2 YYNGEE. J gave up 0 bases and V 4 bases, and 5 bases lay outside the gene matches. This CDR3 is CASSPRGLSTDTQYF. As DNA, the CDR3 is TGTGCCAGCAGCCCAAGGGGACTAAGCACAGATACGCAGTATTTT.

V usage is TRBV19 and J usage is TRBJ1-5; 9 bases align to TRBD1. CDR1 LNHDA and CDR2 SQIVND come from the germline V gene (reference sequence). Unmatched junction bases numbered 7, after V lost 2 bases and J lost 2 bases. CDR3 size: 17 residues. This CDR3 is CASSIPGQGRRNQPQHF. DNA of the CDR3: TGTGCCAGTAGTATACCCGGACAGGGGAGACGCAATCAGCCCCAGCATTTT.

This clone was seen once. This chain uses TRBV12-3 or TRBV12-4 with TRBJ2-1; no clear D. The ends were cut back, 3 bases at V and 7 bases at J, with 4 bases in the middle. This CDR3 contains 11 residues. CDR3 DNA sequence: TGTGCCAGCAGTTTTGCGAATGAGCAGTTCTTC. This translates into CASSFANEQFF.

This rearrangement joins TRBV5-4 to TRBJ2-5, with 9 bases identical to TRBD2. Per the germline V gene, CDR1 is SGHNT and CDR2 is YYREEE (reference sequence). CDR3 length: 15 residues. V was pared by 4 bases and J by 5 bases, with 9 bases of the junction left unmatched. DNA of the CDR3: TGTGCCAGCAGCCCGGCCAAGGCGGGAGGGGAGACCCAGTACTTC. It codes for CASSPAKAGGETQYF.

This chain joins TRBV24-1 and TRBJ2-1, with 8 bases lining up with TRBD2. The trim removed 2 bases at V and 3 bases at J, leaving 2 bases unmatched. Per the germline V gene, CDR1 is KGHDR and CDR2 is SFDVKD. There are 15 residues in the CDR3. The CDR3 DNA reads as TGTGCCACCAGTGATTGGGCGGGGGGCTACAATGAGCAGTTCTTC. It codes for CATSDWAGGYNEQFF.

V and J are TRBV15 and TRBJ1-5; no reliable D call. This CDR3 has 13 amino acids. CDR1 and CDR2 from the germline V gene are LNHNV and YYDKDF (reference sequence). Trimming pared 0 bases from V and 6 bases from J, leaving 6 bases between. The CDR3 protein is CATSRDQAQPQHF. CDR3 sequence (DNA): TGTGCCACCAGCAGAGATCAGGCTCAGCCCCAGCATTTT.

In this sample, this clone turned up a few times. The chain combines TRBV5-1 with TRBJ2-7, with 7 bases matching TRBD2. Germline V gene sequence: CDR1 SGHRS, CDR2 YFSETQ. The CDR3 runs to 13 residues. The V gene end was trimmed by 2 bases and the J gene end by 5 bases; junction bases not matched to a gene: 4. The CDR3 nucleotides read TGCGCCAGCAGCTTAGGGAGGGCCGACGAGCAGTACTTC. It translates to CASSLGRADEQYF.

The chain carries TRBV10-3 and TRBJ1-6; D is unclear. Germline V gene sequence: CDR1 ENHRY, CDR2 SYGVKD. V was trimmed by 10 bases and J by 0 bases, leaving 10 bases between them. The CDR3 is 14 amino acids. CDR3: CASEIGSYNSPLHF. The CDR3, as DNA: TGTGCCAGCGAGATTGGCTCCTATAATTCACCCCTCCACTTT.

This clone has a handful of counts. V and J are TRBV18 and TRBJ1-3; D remains ambiguous. This CDR3 region has 14 residues. CDR1 is KGHSH and CDR2 is LQKENI in the germline V gene. With 6 bases removed from V and 0 bases from J, the gap between germline ends came to 9 bases. The CDR3 loop reads CASSPRDSGNTIYF. The CDR3 region has the DNA TGTGCCAGCTCTCCCCGAGACTCTGGAAACACCATATATTTT.

The gene calls are TRBV6-1 and TRBJ2-2, with TRBD2 as a possible D gene (6 bases). Trimming shortened V by 0 bases and J by 8 bases, and 13 bases separated the two germline ends. Germline V gene sequence: CDR1 MNHNS, CDR2 SASEGT. The CDR3 has 15 amino acids. CDR3 residues: CASSEAHLGRGELFF. The CDR3 DNA reads as TGTGCCAGCAGTGAAGCGCATCTAGGGAGGGGGGAGCTGTTTTTT.

This chain uses TRBV4-2 with TRBJ2-2; the D gene is possibly TRBD2 (5 bases). Germline values: CDR1 LGHNA, CDR2 YNFKEQ. The V end was cut by 0 bases, the J end by 4 bases, with 12 bases between. The CDR3 is 16 residues long. CDR3 amino acids: CASSQDNRGSTGELFF. The CDR3 DNA is TGTGCCAGCAGCCAAGATAATCGGGGAAGCACCGGGGAGCTGTTTTTT.

The rearrangement links TRBV4-1 to TRBJ2-1, with D maybe TRBD1 (6 bases). In germline, CDR1 is MGHRA, CDR2 YSYEKL. Trimming removed 5 bases from V and 1 base from J, with 12 bases in between. The CDR3 runs to 15 residues. CDR3 DNA sequence: TGCGCCAGCAGCGGGGCAGGGGTGTCCTACAATGAGCAGTTCTTC. Protein sequence: CASSGAGVSYNEQFF.

The rearrangement uses TRBV9 and TRBJ2-5; a weak D match, TRBD2 (6 bases). The germline CDR1 and CDR2 sequences are SGDLS and YYNGEE. V was trimmed by 0 bases and J by 5 bases, leaving 8 bases between them. CDR3 length: 13 residues. As DNA, the CDR3 is TGTGCCAGCAGCGTAGGTGGAGGGGAGACCCAGTACTTC. It yields the protein CASSVGGGETQYF.

The V and J genes are TRBV5-1 and TRBJ1-2, with TRBD1 as a possible D gene (5 bases). V was trimmed by 4 bases and J by 2 bases, leaving 12 bases between them. CDR3 length equals 14 residues. The germline gives CDR1 SGHRS, CDR2 YFSETQ. In DNA form, the CDR3 reads TGCGCCAGCAGCGCCGTGGGGGGGAACTATGGCTACACCTTC. It encodes CASSAVGGNYGYTF.